This TCR beta chain was found in a study of regulatory T cells in long-lasting Graves disease. Study-level findings and limits: Favored gene segments in persistent disease were TRBV28, TRBJ1-2 and TRBJ2-5.

In the case of this clonotype: Antigen specificity is unknown.

The CDR3 runs to 15 residues. Germline trimming cut 5 bases from V and 8 bases from J; bases unmatched to any gene: 12. From germline, CDR1 is SGHAT and CDR2 FQNNGV. Stated time point: persistent/refractory GD, antithyroid drugs over 5 years with positive TRAb. Generation of the TCR library employed RNA extracted from PBMCs. Those enrolled as patients came out of an endocrinology department in Xi'an, China. The peripheral blood volume drawn was approximately 9.5 milliliters, and it was collected into EDTA tubes. CDR3 regions were amplified by Arm-PCR using iRepertoire HTBI primers to build TCR beta libraries. TCRdb fed the multiplex PCR reads into MiXCR, producing one record per CDR3 protein. The repertoire holds 250,000 to 300,000 distinct CDR3 sequences, with 22% as singletons.

The source material was peripheral blood mononuclear cells (PBMCs), sampled when the disease was refractory, from a patient treated with antithyroid drugs. The origin of this receptor is a female donor with Graves disease. The gene calls are TRBV11-2 and TRBJ2-1; 7 nucleotides line up with TRBD2. The CDR3 DNA sequence: TGTGCCAGCAGCCAAAACTGGGAGGGGTTCTATGAGCAGTTCTTC. Its translation is CASSQNWEGFYEQFF.